The 9 T cell receptor beta chains reported below all come from one sample, sequenced in a study of CD8+ T cells in alopecia areata. Specified treatment: oral pan-JAK inhibitor, 5-10 mg twice daily. Following RNA extraction, reverse transcription yielded cDNA that acted as the sequencing template. TCRdb keeps only in-frame clones here, not all; method: immunoSEQ multiplex PCR. The sample records about 250,000 clones, 60% being singletons. The sequenced sample was CD4+ T cells sorted from blood, obtained at week 52, from a patient treated with tofacitinib. These TCRs come from a human donor with alopecia areata.

V is TRBV2 and J is TRBJ2-1, with TRBD2 matching over 7 bases. The CDR3 runs 12 residues. V lost 6 bases, J lost 8 bases, and 4 bases stayed unmatched. CDR1 SNHLY and CDR2 FYNNEI come from the germline V gene. The CDR3 DNA reads TGTGCCAGCAGCTGGACTAGGCATGAGCAGTTCTTC. It specifies CASSWTRHEQFF.

The rearrangement uses TRBV30 and TRBJ1-2, with D possibly being TRBD1 (5 bases). The CDR3 totals 12 residues. Germline V lookup: CDR1 GTSNPN, CDR2 SVGIG (reference sequence). The germline V and J ends were trimmed by 2 bases and 5 bases, with 9 bases remaining between them. The CDR3 is CAWSWGEYGYTF. The CDR3 nucleotides are TGTGCCTGGAGTTGGGGCGAGTATGGCTACACCTTC.

This CDR3 is CATSRGGTYNEQFF. Here the CDR3 DNA reads TGTGCCACCAGCAGGGGAGGGACCTACAATGAGCAGTTCTTC. The rearrangement uses TRBV15 and TRBJ2-1; TRBD2 matches at 7 bases. Looked up from germline, CDR1 is LNHNV and CDR2 is YYDKDF (reference sequence). J lost 2 bases, V lost 3 bases, and 1 base had no gene match. The CDR3 covers 14 residues.

The chain recombines TRBV29-1 with TRBJ1-1; D gene ambiguous. Trimming took 6 bases from V and 4 from J, leaving 12 bases between them. The germline gives CDR1 SQVTM, CDR2 ANQGSEA. This CDR3 contains 12 residues. CDR3 sequence: CSVQEKGTEAFF. The CDR3 bases are TGCAGCGTGCAGGAGAAGGGCACTGAAGCTTTCTTT.

The chain is built from TRBV29-1 and TRBJ2-3, with D possibly TRBD2 on 6 matching bases. Germline values: CDR1 SQVTM, CDR2 ANQGSEA. Trimming pared 6 bases from V and 6 bases from J, leaving 16 bases between. This CDR3 contains 13 residues. CDR3 bases: TGCAGCGTGAGGGGACTTCAAGTGGATACGCAGTATTTT. This gives the protein CSVRGLQVDTQYF.

Turning to this clone: The sample carries other DNA sequences with the same CDR3. The V call is TRBV9, the J call TRBJ2-1; D might be TRBD2 (5 bases). The CDR3 extends over 16 amino acids. From germline, CDR1 is SGDLS and CDR2 YYNGEE. Trimming pared 0 bases from V and 0 bases from J, leaving 10 bases between. This CDR3 is CASSVGGGSSYNEQFF. CDR3 bases: TGTGCCAGCAGCGTAGGTGGTGGGAGCTCCTACAATGAGCAGTTCTTC.

The V gene is TRBV2, the J gene TRBJ2-5, with 10 bases aligning to TRBD1. The germline gives CDR1 SNHLY, CDR2 FYNNEI. This CDR3 comprises 15 residues. J gave up 1 base and V 8 bases, and 7 bases lay outside the gene matches. DNA of the CDR3: TGTGCCAGCCGGAGACAGGGGGCAGTCCAAGAGACCCAGTACTTC. It yields the protein CASRRQGAVQETQYF.

CDR3 bases: TGTGCCAGCAGCTTAGGGACTAGCGGGACCACCCAGTACTTC. Translation: CASSLGTSGTTQYF. This chain uses TRBV7-3 with TRBJ2-5; TRBD2 aligns across 13 bases. CDR1 and CDR2 (germline): SGHTA, FQGTGA. The CDR3 loop spans 14 amino acids. J was trimmed by 8 bases and V by 2 bases; bases with no gene match: 2.

The chain joins TRBV30 to TRBJ2-5; TRBD2 is a possible D gene (6 bases). Germline CDR1 GTSNPN, CDR2 SVGIG (reference sequence). The CDR3 is 13 residues long. Trimming took 4 bases from V and 7 from J, leaving 16 bases between them. In nucleotides, the CDR3 is TGTGCCTGGACACCGGGACTCCGCGGGACCCAGTACTTC. Its protein is CAWTPGLRGTQYF.